What follows are 26 T cell receptor beta chains derived from one specimen sequenced in a study of T cells after yellow fever vaccination (dated by TCRdb to about 2019). The library was made by 5' RACE. Sequencing took place on an Illumina HiSeq 2500. In TCRdb, the public reads were trimmed at Q25 with fastp and aligned with MiXCR, with productive beta chains retained. Identical CDR3 protein sequences are pooled into one entry, listed with their most common genes and DNA. The sample includes some 150,000 distinct CDR3 sequences, with 5% to 8% observed a single time. Under 0.7% of the sample goes to the ten largest clones. The treatment or condition label of this sample denotes: live attenuated yellow fever vaccine strain. The sample in question was CD4+ T cells sorted from PBMCs, obtained 10 days after the yellow fever booster vaccination. These receptors all stem from a man between 25 and 39 years old who received the YFV17D yellow fever vaccine.

This clonotype was seen at least ten times. The rearrangement uses TRBV12-3 or TRBV12-4 and TRBJ2-7; 7 nucleotides agree with TRBD1. V shed 4 bases and J 7 bases; nucleotides not matched to a gene: 22. CDR3 length equals 18 residues. CDR3 sequence reads: CASSSLTDRTLALREQYF. The CDR3 bases are TGTGCCAGCAGTTCCCTCACGGACAGGACCTTAGCCCTACGGGAGCAGTACTTC.

This clonotype was found many times. V and J are TRBV30 and TRBJ1-1; D unclear. Germline CDR1 and CDR2: GTSNPN and SVGIG (reference sequence). Trimming removed 5 bases from V and 0 bases from J, with 7 bases in between. The CDR3 contains 12 residues. CDR3 sequence: CAWGRVNTEAFF. The CDR3 DNA reads as TGTGCCTGGGGACGGGTGAACACTGAAGCTTTCTTT.

This clonotype has a count of ten or more. The gene calls are TRBV30 and TRBJ1-1; D is unresolved. Germline assignment: CDR1 GTSNPN and CDR2 SVGIG (reference sequence). Trimming stripped 5 bases from V and 2 bases from J, with 6 bases between. The CDR3 has 11 residues. The CDR3 here is CAWEINTEAFF. DNA for the CDR3: TGTGCCTGGGAGATAAACACTGAAGCTTTCTTT.

The chain combines TRBV5-1 with TRBJ2-5; TRBD2 agrees at 7 bases. The CDR3 is made up of 15 amino acids. The V gene end was trimmed by 3 bases and the J gene end by 1 base; junction bases not matched to a gene: 6. CDR1 SGHRS and CDR2 YFSETQ come from the germline V gene. The CDR3 DNA sequence: TGCGCCAGCAGCTCTGGAGCGGGGCCCCAAGAGACCCAGTACTTC. Protein: CASSSGAGPQETQYF.

This clonotype appeared many times. The CDR3 DNA follows: TGCGCCAGCACCCCAACTAGAGGCTACAATGAGCAGTTCTTC. Translated, it gives CASTPTRGYNEQFF. The chain is built from TRBV5-1 and TRBJ2-1; TRBD2 is a possible D gene (5 bases). From germline, CDR1 is SGHRS and CDR2 YFSETQ. V was pared by 6 bases and J by 3 bases, with 13 bases between. The CDR3 is 14 residues long.

This clonotype came up many times. The chain combines TRBV11-2 with TRBJ2-1, with 8 bases fitting TRBD1. The CDR3 spans 17 residues. The V gene's germline CDR1 is SGHAT and CDR2 FQNNGV. V dropped 5 bases and J dropped 4; count of bases not matched to a gene: 13. CDR3 sequence (DNA): TGTGCCAGCAGCCGTAGGCTATCAGGGGGCCCTTACAATGAGCAGTTCTTC. It is translated as CASSRRLSGGPYNEQFF.

This clonotype occurred many times. V is TRBV6-2 or TRBV6-3 and J is TRBJ2-4; TRBD1 is a possible D gene (6 bases). This CDR3 contains 11 residues. CDR1 is MNHEY, CDR2 SVGEGT, per germline. The V end was cut by 8 bases, the J end by 9 bases, with 11 bases between. The DNA of the CDR3 is TGTGCCAGCGCGGACAGCGGCATTCAGTACTTC. It yields the protein CASADSGIQYF.

This clonotype has at least ten counts. V is TRBV9 and J is TRBJ2-3; the match to TRBD2 covers 7 bases. This CDR3 spans 15 amino acids. V dropped 0 bases and J dropped 3; count of bases not matched to a gene: 4. Germline CDR1 is SGDLS and CDR2 is YYNGEE. The CDR3 nucleotides read TGTGCCAGCAGCGTAGGCGGGAGATTGACAGATACGCAGTATTTT. Protein: CASSVGGRLTDTQYF.

This clonotype was observed many times. The chain recombines TRBV20-1 with TRBJ2-1, with 9 bases lining up with TRBD1. Trimming cost V 8 bases and J 7 bases; bases outside gene matches: 15. Germline-derived CDR1 and CDR2 are DFQATT and SNEGSKA (reference sequence). The CDR3 contains 15 residues. The CDR3 here is CSPSPQQGARNEQFF. The DNA for the CDR3 is TGCAGTCCGTCACCTCAACAGGGGGCGCGGAATGAGCAGTTCTTC.

This clonotype was recorded at least ten times. V is TRBV27 and J is TRBJ2-5, with 8 bases matching TRBD1. Per germline, CDR1 MNHEY and CDR2 SMNVEV (reference sequence). The length of the CDR3 is 14 residues. Trimming took 3 bases from V and 4 from J; bases not matched to a gene: 4. CDR3 DNA sequence: TGTGCCAGCAGTTTTAACAGGGGGTTAGAGACCCAGTACTTC. Its translation: CASSFNRGLETQYF.

This clonotype has more than one count but fewer than ten. The V and J genes are TRBV10-3 and TRBJ2-1; 13 nucleotides line up with TRBD2. The V and J ends lost 8 bases and 8 bases, in that order; junction bases with no gene match: 15. CDR3 size: 17 residues. The V gene's germline CDR1 is ENHRY and CDR2 SYGVKD. DNA of the CDR3: TGTGCCATCGGGGGACCGGGACTAGCGGGGCGGATCGATGAGCAGTTCTTC. Its protein is CAIGGPGLAGRIDEQFF.

The sample holds many counts of this clonotype. This rearrangement joins TRBV7-2 to TRBJ2-1; D possibly corresponds to TRBD2 (5 bases). Trimming pared 2 bases from V and 7 bases from J, leaving 12 bases between. The CDR3 spans 14 residues. Germline CDR1 SGHTA, CDR2 FQGNSA. The CDR3 coding sequence is TGTGCCAGCAGCTTAATGGCGGGTCGGAATGAGCAGTTCTTC. It yields the protein CASSLMAGRNEQFF.

This clonotype occurred many times. The chain joins TRBV29-1 to TRBJ2-5; 9 nucleotides align to TRBD1. The CDR3 consists of 15 residues. The V gene's germline CDR1 is SQVTM and CDR2 ANQGSEA. Trimming at V came to 1 base and at J to 5 bases, leaving 8 bases not matched to a gene. This chain's CDR3 is CSVEGHRGRRETQYF. The CDR3 DNA is TGCAGCGTTGAAGGCCACAGGGGGCGGCGGGAGACCCAGTACTTC.

This clonotype has a count of ten or more. This chain joins TRBV27 and TRBJ2-2, with 7 bases fitting TRBD1. With 5 bases clipped from V and 5 bases from J, the junction kept 11 bases outside the gene matches. The CDR3 loop spans 16 amino acids. CDR1 MNHEY and CDR2 SMNVEV come from the germline V gene (reference sequence). CDR3 in amino acids: CASSPGDRLLTGELFF. CDR3 DNA: TGTGCCAGCAGTCCAGGGGACAGACTCCTGACCGGGGAGCTGTTTTTT.

This clonotype has at least ten counts. The chain has TRBV10-3 and TRBJ2-1; no definite D call. The V gene's germline CDR1 is ENHRY and CDR2 SYGVKD. CDR3 size: 15 residues. V was pared by 0 bases and J by 5 bases, with 11 bases between. As DNA, the CDR3 is TGTGCCATCAGTGAGTCCGGTCGAGTAAACAATGAGCAGTTCTTC. Translation: CAISESGRVNNEQFF.

This clonotype was observed at least ten times. The chain recombines TRBV27 with TRBJ2-2; 7 positions match TRBD1. Germline V gene data show CDR1 as MNHEY and CDR2 as SMNVEV (reference sequence). This CDR3 is built from 15 residues. Unmatched junction bases numbered 6, after V lost 4 bases and J lost 4 bases. CDR3 nucleotide sequence: TGTGCCAGCAGTTGGATGAGGGGGCCCACCGGGGAGCTGTTTTTT. This encodes CASSWMRGPTGELFF.

This clonotype occurred a few times. The chain joins TRBV7-9 to TRBJ1-3; D is unclear. The V end was cut by 5 bases, the J end by 3 bases, with 8 bases between. This CDR3 contains 13 residues. Germline V gene sequence: CDR1 SEHNR, CDR2 FQNEAQ (reference sequence). CDR3 protein: CASSGRRGNTIYF. CDR3 DNA: TGTGCCAGCAGCGGGAGACGTGGAAACACCATATATTTT.

This clonotype was detected many times. The chain has TRBV6-5 and TRBJ1-1; D possibly corresponds to TRBD1 (5 bases). The germline V and J ends were trimmed by 3 bases and 1 base, with 15 bases remaining between them. This CDR3 spans 16 amino acids. Germline V gene data show CDR1 as MNHEY and CDR2 as SVGAGI. The CDR3 DNA reads as TGTGCCAGCAGTTATTTAAGGACACGGCCGAACACTGAAGCTTTCTTT. Protein: CASSYLRTRPNTEAFF.

This clonotype came up many times. This chain connects TRBV7-2 to TRBJ1-2; D is unclear. CDR1 is SGHTA and CDR2 is FQGNSA in the germline V gene. The V gene lost 1 base and the J gene lost 8 bases, with 11 bases spanning the gap. This CDR3 comprises 13 residues. This CDR3 is CASSLEYRWGYTF. In DNA, the CDR3 is TGTGCCAGCAGCTTAGAATATCGATGGGGCTACACCTTC.

This sequence joins TRBV19 and TRBJ1-4, with unresolved D. This CDR3 is built from 16 residues. The V end lost 11 bases, the J end lost 7 bases, and 26 bases lay between the germline ends. Germline V gives CDR1 LNHDA, CDR2 SQIVND (reference sequence). In DNA form, the CDR3 reads TGTGCCCTACCCCGGGGAGGATCCGCCCTCGGTGAAAAACTGTTTTTT. Translated: CALPRGGSALGEKLFF.

A few counts support this clonotype. The chain has TRBV18 and TRBJ1-5; D unclear. Looked up from germline, CDR1 is KGHSH and CDR2 is LQKENI. With 6 bases removed from V and 4 bases from J, the gap between germline ends came to 13 bases. The CDR3 totals 14 residues. This CDR3 reads CASSPDLYNQPQHF. In DNA form, the CDR3 reads TGTGCCAGCTCCCCCGACCTGTATAATCAGCCCCAGCATTTT.

This clonotype was counted ten times or more. CDR3 sequence (DNA): TGTGCCAGCAGCTCGCAACAGGGTACCTATGGCTACACCTTC. Amino acid sequence: CASSSQQGTYGYTF. The chain carries TRBV5-6 and TRBJ1-2, with D possibly TRBD1 on 6 matching bases. The V gene lost 3 bases and the J gene lost 4 bases, with 13 bases spanning the gap. CDR1 SGHDT and CDR2 YYEEEE come from the germline V gene. The CDR3 is 14 residues long. Variable domain in full (rest from reference TRBV5-6 and TRBJ1-2): DAGVTQSPTHLIKTRGQQVTLRCSPKSGHDTVSWYQQALGQGPQFIFQYYEEEERQRGNFPDRFSGHQFPNYSSELNVNALLLGDSALYLCASSSQQGTYGYTFGSGTRLTVV.

This clonotype has a count of ten or more. The chain carries TRBV29-1 and TRBJ2-1; tentatively, D is TRBD2 (5 bases). Germline loops: CDR1 SQVTM, CDR2 ANQGSEA. V lost 4 bases and J 2 bases, leaving 12 bases between the germline ends. CDR3 length: 14 amino acids. CDR3 protein: CSVVRPGTYNEQFF. The CDR3 nucleotides read TGCAGCGTTGTCCGTCCGGGAACCTACAATGAGCAGTTCTTC.

The chain links TRBV7-2 to TRBJ2-7, with 8 positions matching TRBD1. CDR1 and CDR2 from the germline V gene are SGHTA and FQGNSA. The length of the CDR3 is 13 residues. V was clipped by 4 bases and J by 6 bases; unmatched bases: 5. In DNA form, the CDR3 reads TGTGCCAGCAGCTCGGACAGGGCCCGCGAGCAGTACTTC. Residues: CASSSDRAREQYF.

This clonotype was picked up many times. This chain connects TRBV20-1 to TRBJ1-2; D unclear. The CDR3 runs 11 residues. Trimming shortened V by 0 bases and J by 3 bases, and 2 bases separated the two germline ends. From germline, CDR1 is DFQATT and CDR2 SNEGSKA (reference sequence). The CDR3 region is CSAREDYGYTF. The CDR3 nucleotides read TGCAGTGCTAGAGAAGACTATGGCTACACCTTC.

This clonotype was found many times. The gene calls are TRBV30 and TRBJ2-1; possible D gene TRBD2, 5 bases. Deletions cut 0 bases from V and 2 bases from J, with 8 bases between. The CDR3 is 14 residues long. Germline CDR1 GTSNPN, CDR2 SVGIG (reference sequence). The CDR3 region is CAWSVRRPYNEQFF. The DNA for the CDR3 is TGTGCCTGGAGTGTACGGAGGCCCTACAATGAGCAGTTCTTC.